The clone carrying this T cell receptor beta chain was found a few times. The antigen is not known. The entry originates in a study of regulatory T cells in long-lasting Graves disease. The study, taken as a whole, reports: Small numbers of samples may have cut accuracy.

For TCR beta, libraries came from iRepertoire HTBI primers and Arm-PCR of CDR3 regions. The authors' processing: Gene usage covered some 66 TRBV and more than 13 TRBJ segments. TCRdb analysed the multiplex PCR reads with MiXCR anew, one entry per CDR3 protein. The V and J calls and clone size come from TCRdb's table, not from the authors' own analysis. The table shows 300,000 to 400,000 distinct CDR3 sequences, with 16% occurring only once. This CDR3 contains 22 residues. The V segment lost 8 bases and the J segment 0 bases; nucleotides outside the gene matches: 24. CDR1 KGHDR and CDR2 SFDVKD come from the germline V gene. Time point described: newly diagnosed GD, antithyroid drugs for less than 3 months. Scientists built the TCR library using RNA that was extracted from PBMCs. These data also featured in a second study, about T cells in Graves' hyperthyroidism and ophthalmopathy.

Sequencing used peripheral blood mononuclear cells (PBMCs), obtained at new diagnosis, from a patient treated with antithyroid drugs. The receptor's source is a man aged 35 to 55 with Graves disease. V usage is TRBV24-1 and J usage is TRBJ1-4, with TRBD1 identical over 9 bases. CDR3 sequence (DNA): TGTGCCACCATCCGGGGGGCCGCGGCCCAACAGGGGGCCAAGGCAACTAATGAAAAACTGTTTTTT. Amino acids: CATIRGAAAQQGAKATNEKLFF.